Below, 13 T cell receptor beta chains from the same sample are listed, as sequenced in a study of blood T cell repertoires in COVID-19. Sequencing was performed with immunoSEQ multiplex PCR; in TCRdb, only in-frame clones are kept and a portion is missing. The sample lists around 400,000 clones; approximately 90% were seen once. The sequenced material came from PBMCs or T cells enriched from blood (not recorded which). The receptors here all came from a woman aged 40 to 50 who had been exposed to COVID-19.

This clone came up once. DNA for the CDR3: TGTGCCAGCAGCCACGGACAGGGCCATCAGCCCCAGCATTTT. Translation gives CASSHGQGHQPQHF. The chain links TRBV3-1 (or the pseudogene TRBV3-2) to TRBJ1-5; 8 bases line up with TRBD1. Trimming removed 3 bases from V and 5 bases from J; junction bases left unmatched: 3. This CDR3 has 14 residues. Germline values: CDR1 LGHDT, CDR2 YNNKEL (reference sequence).

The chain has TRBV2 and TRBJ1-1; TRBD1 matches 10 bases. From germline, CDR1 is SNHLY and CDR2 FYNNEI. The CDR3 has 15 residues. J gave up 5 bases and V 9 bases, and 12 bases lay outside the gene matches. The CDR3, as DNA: TGTGCCAGAGGGGGGGACAGGGGACGAGTGACTGAAGCTTTCTTT. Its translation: CARGGDRGRVTEAFF.

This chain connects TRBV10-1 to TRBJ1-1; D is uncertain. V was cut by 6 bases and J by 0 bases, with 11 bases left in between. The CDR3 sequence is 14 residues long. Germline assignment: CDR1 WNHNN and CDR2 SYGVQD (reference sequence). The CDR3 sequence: CASRTPAVNTEAFF. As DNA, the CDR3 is TGCGCCAGCAGGACACCCGCCGTGAACACTGAAGCTTTCTTT.

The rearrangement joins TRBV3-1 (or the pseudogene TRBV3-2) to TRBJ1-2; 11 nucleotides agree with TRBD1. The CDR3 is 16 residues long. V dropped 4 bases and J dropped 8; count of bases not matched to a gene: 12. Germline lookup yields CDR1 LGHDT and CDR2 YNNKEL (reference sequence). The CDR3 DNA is TGTGCCAGCAGCCTTGTCCTGGGACAGGGGGTAGGCGGCTACACCTTC. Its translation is CASSLVLGQGVGGYTF.

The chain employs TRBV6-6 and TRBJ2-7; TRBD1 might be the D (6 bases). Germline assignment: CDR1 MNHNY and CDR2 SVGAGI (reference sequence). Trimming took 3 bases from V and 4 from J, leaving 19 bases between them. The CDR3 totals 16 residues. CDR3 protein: CASSYSRERGLYEQYF. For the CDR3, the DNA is TGTGCCAGCAGTTATTCTCGGGAAAGGGGGTTGTACGAGCAGTACTTC.

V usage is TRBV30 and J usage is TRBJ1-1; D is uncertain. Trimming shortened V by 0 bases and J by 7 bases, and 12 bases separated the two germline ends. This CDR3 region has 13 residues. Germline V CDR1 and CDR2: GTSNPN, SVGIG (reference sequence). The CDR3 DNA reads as TGTGCCTGGAGTGTACGTCTGGCCCTTGAAGCTTTCTTT. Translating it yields CAWSVRLALEAFF.

For the CDR3, the DNA is TGTGCCAGCAACAGCGGGGCAACCTACGAGCAGTACTTC. Protein product: CASNSGATYEQYF. The genes are TRBV2 and TRBJ2-7; the match to TRBD2 covers 7 bases. Germline V gene sequence: CDR1 SNHLY, CDR2 FYNNEI. After removal of 7 bases from V and 2 bases from J, the junction contained 5 bases not matched to a gene. The CDR3 loop spans 13 amino acids.

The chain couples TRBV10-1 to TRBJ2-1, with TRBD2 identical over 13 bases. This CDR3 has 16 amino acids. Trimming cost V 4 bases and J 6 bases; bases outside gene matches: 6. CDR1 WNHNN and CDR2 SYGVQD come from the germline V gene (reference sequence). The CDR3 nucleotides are TGCGCCAGCAGTGGCCCACTAGCGGGAGGGCGCAATGAGCAGTTCTTC. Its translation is CASSGPLAGGRNEQFF.

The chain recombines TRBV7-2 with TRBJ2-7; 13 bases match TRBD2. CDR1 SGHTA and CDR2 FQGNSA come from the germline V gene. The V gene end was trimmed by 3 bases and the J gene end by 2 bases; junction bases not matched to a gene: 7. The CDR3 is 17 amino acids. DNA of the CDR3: TGTGCCAGCAGCTTGTACACTAGCGGGAGGGTACCCTACGAGCAGTACTTC. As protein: CASSLYTSGRVPYEQYF.

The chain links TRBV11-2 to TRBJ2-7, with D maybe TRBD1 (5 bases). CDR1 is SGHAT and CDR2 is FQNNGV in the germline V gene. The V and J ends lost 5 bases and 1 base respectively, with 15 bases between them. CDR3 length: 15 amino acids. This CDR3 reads CASSGLNRSSYEQYF. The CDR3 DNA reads TGTGCCAGCAGCGGGCTAAACAGGTCGTCCTACGAGCAGTACTTC.

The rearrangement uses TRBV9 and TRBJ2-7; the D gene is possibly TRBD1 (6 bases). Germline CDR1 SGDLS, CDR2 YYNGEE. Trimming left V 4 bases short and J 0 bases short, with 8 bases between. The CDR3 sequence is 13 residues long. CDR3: CASSRDTSYEQYF. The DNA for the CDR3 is TGTGCCAGCAGCCGGGACACCTCCTACGAGCAGTACTTC.

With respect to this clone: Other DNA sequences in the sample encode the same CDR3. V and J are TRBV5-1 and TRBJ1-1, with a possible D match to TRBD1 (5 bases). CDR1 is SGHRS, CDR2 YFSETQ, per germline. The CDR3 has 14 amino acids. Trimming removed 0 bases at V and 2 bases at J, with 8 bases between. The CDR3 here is CASSLAGGNTEAFF. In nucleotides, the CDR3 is TGCGCCAGCAGCTTGGCCGGGGGTAACACTGAAGCTTTCTTT.

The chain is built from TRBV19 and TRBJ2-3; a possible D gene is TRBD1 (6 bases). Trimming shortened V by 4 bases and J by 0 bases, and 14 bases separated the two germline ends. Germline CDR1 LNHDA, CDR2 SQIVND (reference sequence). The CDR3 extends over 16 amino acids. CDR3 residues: CASSTDRHLSTDTQYF. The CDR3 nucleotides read TGTGCCAGTAGTACCGACAGGCACCTTAGCACAGATACGCAGTATTTT.